What follows describes a single T cell receptor beta chain. What antigen it recognizes has not been identified. There are no base qualities to consult, and no much larger clone falls within one base. As encoded in the germline V gene, CDR1 is SGHRS while CDR2 is YFSETQ. V is cut by 3 bases and J by 8 bases, and the space between the germline ends is 9 bases. The cysteine opens and the phenylalanine closes a CDR3 of 13 amino acids. Of the read, only the CDR3 DNA is kept; its 39 bases are in frame from base 1. One collaborating source in Seattle enrolled patients while the patients were actively infected and followed the patients over time throughout the course of disease. The collaborating institutions used their own protocols to collect whole blood in K2EDTA tubes. For TCRbeta analysis, collaborator samples were shipped as frozen whole blood, as isolated PBMCs, or as DNA extracted from either sample type.

The source of the sample is a study of blood T cell repertoires in COVID-19 (dated by TCRdb to the early 2020s). As for the study more broadly: Samples covering the acute and convalescent phases of COVID-19 were provided by collaborators in the United States, Italy and Spain. Where HLA class I and class II types were available, the types were taken from metadata supplied by the sample provider, not from assay-based typing. The dataset comprised deeply sampled blood TCRbeta repertoires from subjects exposed to, actively infected with, or recovered from COVID-19. The samples were drawn from the first 160 participants of the ongoing ImmuneRACE study and from roughly 1,300 subjects provided by 6 global collaborators. The sample metadata nearly always contained a de-identified subject ID, COVID-19 status, age in years and sex. The repertoires were released in a freely available public database meant as a resource for research on the immune response to SARS-CoV-2. The prospective study material was composed of cDNA or gDNA derived from T cells, B-cell-depleted T cells, or PBMCs.

Paper-wide results and their limitations: The quantity of clinical and demographic metadata differed by source and by participant and was supplied without curation.

The immunoSEQ Assay, a bias-controlled multiplex PCR, was used to amplify TCRbeta CDR3 regions from genomic DNA. Turning to the authors' computational methods: The number of nucleated cells in each sample was estimated by amplification of reference gene primers within the assay. To quantify the absolute abundance of each unique TCRbeta CDR3 rearrangement, sequence reads were collapsed and filtered. For each sample, productive Simpson clonality was calculated as the square root of Simpson's diversity index over productive rearrangements. As stored in TCRdb, this immuneACCESS dataset retains in-frame rearrangements with V and J assigned. A fraction of the clones does not appear; measured against another copy, unresolved V genes explain less than half of the discrepancy, and the remainder lacks a known reason. That table is the source of V, J and clone size, and D and trimming were worked out from the DNA. A total of just over 250,000 clones appear in this sample, approximately 92% of them only once. Around 2.5% of the sample lies in the top ten.

What was sequenced was peripheral blood. Recombination joined TRBV5-1 with TRBJ1-6, with the D gene call left open. This receptor was identified in a person aged 18-29 years with COVID-19, enrolled during active disease. The CDR3 has the sequence CASSSQEDSPLHF. The nucleotide sequence reads as follows: TGCGCCAGCAGCTCCCAAGAGGATTCACCCCTCCACTTT.